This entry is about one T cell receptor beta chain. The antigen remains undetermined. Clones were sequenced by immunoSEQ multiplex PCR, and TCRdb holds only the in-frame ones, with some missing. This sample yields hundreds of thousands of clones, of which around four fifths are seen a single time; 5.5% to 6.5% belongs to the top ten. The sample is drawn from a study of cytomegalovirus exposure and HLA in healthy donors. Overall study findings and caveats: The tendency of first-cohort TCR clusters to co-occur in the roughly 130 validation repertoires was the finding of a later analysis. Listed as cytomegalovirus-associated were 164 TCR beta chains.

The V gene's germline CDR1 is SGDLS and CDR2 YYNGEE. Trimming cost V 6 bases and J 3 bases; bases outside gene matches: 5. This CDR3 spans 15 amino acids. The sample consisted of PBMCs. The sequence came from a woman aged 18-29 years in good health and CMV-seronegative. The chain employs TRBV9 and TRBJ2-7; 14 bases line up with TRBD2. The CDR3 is CASNSGLAGVYEQYF. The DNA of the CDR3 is TGTGCCAGCAATTCGGGACTAGCGGGAGTCTACGAGCAGTACTTC.